What follows are 27 T cell receptor beta chains derived from one specimen sequenced in a study of blood T cell repertoires in COVID-19. Using immunoSEQ multiplex PCR, the repertoire was profiled, and TCRdb retains in-frame clones only, with some absent. The table records fewer than 250,000 clones, around nine tenths of them present only once. What was sequenced was peripheral blood. These receptors all stem from a human donor in a cohort sampled during active COVID-19.

This clone was recorded once. The chain is built from TRBV6-5 and TRBJ1-6; 9 bases align to TRBD1. The germline gives CDR1 MNHEY, CDR2 SVGAGI. V lost 2 bases to trimming and J lost 13 bases; unmatched junction nucleotides: 9. The CDR3 has 15 amino acids. CDR3 sequence reads: CASSYGRQGVTPLHF. As DNA, the CDR3 is TGTGCCAGCAGTTACGGGCGACAGGGGGTTACCCCCCTCCACTTT.

J is TRBJ2-1 and V is TRBV5-4; 8 bases agree with TRBD2. CDR3 length equals 15 residues. Germline values: CDR1 SGHNT, CDR2 YYREEE (reference sequence). With 4 bases clipped from V and 2 bases from J, the junction kept 5 bases outside the gene matches. The CDR3 loop is CASSPERGPYNEQFF. In DNA, the CDR3 is TGTGCCAGCAGCCCCGAGCGGGGGCCCTACAATGAGCAGTTCTTC.

V usage is TRBV28 and J usage is TRBJ2-7, with a possible D match to TRBD1 (7 bases). Germline loops: CDR1 MDHEN, CDR2 SYDVKM. The CDR3 has 15 amino acids. Trimming took off 7 bases at V and 1 base at J, with 17 bases between the two ends. Here the CDR3 reads CASTLGGTASYEQYF. The CDR3 DNA follows: TGTGCCAGCACCCTAGGAGGGACAGCATCCTACGAGCAGTACTTC.

This chain joins TRBV6-2 or TRBV6-3 and TRBJ1-1, with 7 bases aligning to TRBD1. The CDR3 is 11 amino acids. V lost 5 bases and J lost 9; bases outside the gene matches: 3. CDR1 and CDR2 (germline): MNHEY, SVGEGT. The chain's CDR3 is CASSRTGKAFF. CDR3 nucleotide sequence: TGTGCCAGCAGTCGGACAGGTAAAGCTTTCTTT.

V usage is TRBV7-2 and J usage is TRBJ2-7; TRBD2 aligns across 10 bases. Germline values: CDR1 SGHTA, CDR2 FQGNSA. The CDR3 consists of 15 residues. V shed 3 bases and J 5 bases; nucleotides not matched to a gene: 7. CDR3 coding DNA: TGTGCCAGCAGCTTCATCGGGACTAGCGCCCACGAGCAGTACTTC. Translated: CASSFIGTSAHEQYF.

The chain employs TRBV27 and TRBJ2-7; D perhaps matches TRBD2 (8 bases). This CDR3 spans 15 amino acids. Trimming took 2 bases from V and 5 from J, leaving 16 bases between them. Per germline, CDR1 MNHEY and CDR2 SMNVEV (reference sequence). In DNA form, the CDR3 reads TGTGCCAGCAGTTTAACCGGGAGGGGGCTCGACGAGCAGTACTTC. It translates to CASSLTGRGLDEQYF.

In this sample, this clone turned up once. The chain employs TRBV18 and TRBJ1-5, with a weak D call TRBD1 (6 bases). This CDR3 region has 13 residues. Germline CDR1 and CDR2: KGHSH and LQKENI. Trimming left V 5 bases short and J 4 bases short, with 9 bases between. The chain's CDR3 is CASSEQGNQPQHF. DNA of the CDR3: TGTGCCAGCTCAGAACAGGGAAATCAGCCCCAGCATTTT.

The gene calls are TRBV6-6 and TRBJ2-1, with 14 bases that match TRBD2. Germline V CDR1 and CDR2: MNHNY, SVGAGI (reference sequence). This CDR3 comprises 15 residues. V dropped 5 bases and J dropped 13; count of bases not matched to a gene: 10. The CDR3: CASSTGTSGSNGQFF. CDR3 coding DNA: TGTGCCAGCAGTACCGGGACTAGCGGGAGTAATGGACAGTTCTTC.

V gene TRBV10-3 combines with J gene TRBJ2-1; 10 bases map to TRBD2. CDR1 ENHRY and CDR2 SYGVKD come from the germline V gene. Trimming cost V 9 bases and J 7 bases; bases outside gene matches: 9. This CDR3 is built from 14 residues. CDR3 amino acids: CAITAGGPGNEQFF. The CDR3 bases are TGTGCCATAACAGCGGGAGGGCCTGGAAATGAGCAGTTCTTC.

This chain links TRBV15 with TRBJ2-2; maybe TRBD1 (6 bases). The ends were cut back, 4 bases at V and 0 bases at J, with 12 bases in the middle. CDR1 and CDR2 (germline): LNHNV, YYDKDF (reference sequence). The CDR3 consists of 16 residues. In DNA form, the CDR3 reads TGTGCCACCAGCAACTTACAGGGAGCGAACACCGGGGAGCTGTTTTTT. It codes for CATSNLQGANTGELFF.

The V call is TRBV5-1, the J call TRBJ2-1, with 9 positions matching TRBD1. J gave up 6 bases and V 1 base, and 11 bases lay outside the gene matches. Germline V gives CDR1 SGHRS, CDR2 YFSETQ. The CDR3 has 17 amino acids. CDR3 in amino acids: CASSLLGAGQGPNEQFF. The CDR3 DNA reads TGCGCCAGCAGCTTGTTGGGGGCGGGACAGGGACCCAATGAGCAGTTCTTC.

This sequence joins TRBV4-3 and TRBJ1-1, with a tentative D call TRBD1 (6 bases). The V gene lost 0 bases and the J gene lost 5 bases, with 7 bases spanning the gap. Germline lookup yields CDR1 LGHNA and CDR2 YSLEER. This CDR3 spans 13 amino acids. CDR3 in amino acids: CASSQDTGTEAFF. CDR3 nucleotide sequence: TGCGCCAGCAGCCAAGATACAGGGACTGAAGCTTTCTTT.

This CDR3 is CASSPRTGGRLEAFF. The CDR3 DNA reads TGTGCCAGCAGCCCAAGGACAGGGGGCAGGCTAGAAGCTTTCTTT. The rearrangement joins TRBV7-2 to TRBJ1-1, with TRBD1 matching 11 bases. This CDR3 region has 15 residues. Unmatched junction bases numbered 10, after V lost 5 bases and J lost 8 bases. Germline V gene lookup returns CDR1 SGHTA and CDR2 FQGNSA.

The rearrangement joins TRBV9 to TRBJ1-6; D perhaps matches TRBD1 (5 bases). V lost 4 bases and J 8 bases, leaving 16 bases between the germline ends. Per germline, CDR1 SGDLS and CDR2 YYNGEE. This CDR3 comprises 15 residues. CDR3 in amino acids: CASSPRVGRDSPLHF. CDR3 DNA: TGTGCCAGCAGCCCCAGGGTGGGGCGTGATTCACCCCTCCACTTT.

The chain is built from TRBV28 and TRBJ1-5; maybe TRBD1 (5 bases). The germline gives CDR1 MDHEN, CDR2 SYDVKM. V was pared by 8 bases and J by 3 bases, with 17 bases between. The CDR3 is 15 residues long. The CDR3 loop is CASHGGGKPNQPQHF. DNA for the CDR3: TGTGCCAGCCACGGGGGAGGGAAACCCAATCAGCCCCAGCATTTT.

This chain links TRBV6-2 or TRBV6-3 with TRBJ2-2, with D possibly TRBD1 on 6 matching bases. Per germline, CDR1 MNHEY and CDR2 SVGEGT. There are 15 residues in the CDR3. Between the trimmed V and J ends, which lost 5 bases and 5 bases, there was a span of 15 bases. This CDR3 is CASSPVPGVTGELFF. The CDR3 DNA reads as TGTGCCAGCAGTCCCGTGCCAGGGGTGACCGGGGAGCTGTTTTTT.

This clone was detected once. V usage is TRBV6-2 or TRBV6-3 and J usage is TRBJ2-3; D is ambiguous. The CDR3 is 13 amino acids. V was pared by 2 bases and J by 1 base, with 4 bases between. Germline lookup yields CDR1 MNHEY and CDR2 SVGEGT. The CDR3, as DNA: TGTGCCAGCAGTTACGGCCGCACAGATACGCAGTATTTT. Its protein is CASSYGRTDTQYF.

The chain employs TRBV11-2 and TRBJ2-7; D is uncertain. V lost 0 bases to trimming and J lost 3 bases, with 6 bases between them. CDR3 length: 13 residues. Germline loops: CDR1 SGHAT, CDR2 FQNNGV. Written as DNA, the CDR3 is TGTGCCAGCAGCTTAGAGGTCGGCTACGAGCAGTACTTC. Protein product: CASSLEVGYEQYF.

The rearrangement joins TRBV10-3 to TRBJ1-2; 9 positions agree with TRBD1. The V segment lost 8 bases and the J segment 7 bases; nucleotides outside the gene matches: 8. The CDR3 is made up of 13 amino acids. CDR1 ENHRY and CDR2 SYGVKD come from the germline V gene. The CDR3 region is CAIYARDRVGYTF. The CDR3 coding sequence is TGTGCCATCTATGCTCGGGACAGGGTTGGCTACACCTTC.

This clone was observed a single time. The chain recombines TRBV5-8 with TRBJ1-5; D unclear. V was shortened by 1 base and J by 5 bases, with 13 bases between the two germline ends. The CDR3 is made up of 15 amino acids. CDR1 and CDR2 (germline): SGHTS, YDEGEE. The chain's CDR3 is CASSLSAGDYQPQHF. CDR3 sequence (DNA): TGTGCCAGCAGCTTGTCTGCGGGAGACTATCAGCCCCAGCATTTT.

The V call is TRBV10-3, the J call TRBJ1-1; D gene unclear. Germline assignment: CDR1 ENHRY and CDR2 SYGVKD. Trimming pared 0 bases from V and 10 bases from J, leaving 12 bases between. The CDR3 totals 13 residues. This CDR3 is CAISESNGVGAFF. The CDR3 nucleotides read TGTGCCATCAGTGAGTCGAACGGGGTGGGAGCTTTCTTT.

This clone has only a few counts. The chain has TRBV6-6 and TRBJ2-2; D is uncertain. There are 14 residues in the CDR3. Germline V CDR1 and CDR2: MNHNY, SVGAGI (reference sequence). Trimming shortened V by 5 bases and J by 1 base, and 8 bases separated the two germline ends. The CDR3 DNA is TGTGCCAGCAGTCGTCTCTTGAACACCGGGGAGCTGTTTTTT. Encoded protein: CASSRLLNTGELFF.

DNA for the CDR3: TGTGCCAGCAGCCAAACCTGGGACAGTAACAATGAGCAGTTCTTC. Translated, it gives CASSQTWDSNNEQFF. J is TRBJ2-1 and V is TRBV3-1 (or the pseudogene TRBV3-2); 7 nucleotides line up with TRBD1. Germline CDR1 is LGHDT and CDR2 is YNNKEL (reference sequence). The V segment lost 2 bases and the J segment 5 bases; nucleotides outside the gene matches: 6. The CDR3 length is 15 residues.

This rearrangement joins TRBV6-2 or TRBV6-3 to TRBJ2-1; 8 nucleotides align to TRBD1. CDR3 size: 16 residues. Trimming at V came to 2 bases and at J to 9 bases, leaving 12 bases not matched to a gene. Germline V gene lookup returns CDR1 MNHEY and CDR2 SVGEGT. CDR3 residues: CASSYEAFPGQGEQFF. In DNA, the CDR3 is TGTGCCAGCAGTTACGAGGCTTTCCCCGGACAGGGTGAGCAGTTCTTC.

V and J are TRBV11-3 and TRBJ2-3; D is unresolved. Germline V gene data show CDR1 as SGHNT and CDR2 as YENEEA. The CDR3 runs to 12 residues. Trimming cost V 5 bases and J 8 bases, with 11 bases left between them. The CDR3 DNA reads TGTGCCAGCAGCCCAGCGCTAGGTACGCAGTATTTT. Its protein is CASSPALGTQYF.

This clone showed up just once. A junction end diverges from the germline sequence, so it may reflect a read error. This chain joins TRBV11-2 and TRBJ1-6; no clear D gene. Germline V lookup: CDR1 SGHAT, CDR2 FQNNGV. The CDR3 loop spans 16 amino acids. The CDR3 here is CASSFNPGSGNLPLHF. The CDR3 region has the DNA TGTGCCAGCAGTTTCAACCCGGGATCCGGCAATTTACCCCTCCACTTT.

The rearrangement links TRBV5-1 to TRBJ2-7, with TRBD1 as a possible D gene (6 bases). V lost 4 bases, J lost 0 bases, and 17 bases lay in between. The germline V gene has CDR1 SGHRS and CDR2 YFSETQ. The CDR3 covers 16 residues. For the CDR3, the DNA is TGCGCCAGCAGCCAAACCGACAGGCGGCACTCCTACGAGCAGTACTTC. Translation gives CASSQTDRRHSYEQYF.